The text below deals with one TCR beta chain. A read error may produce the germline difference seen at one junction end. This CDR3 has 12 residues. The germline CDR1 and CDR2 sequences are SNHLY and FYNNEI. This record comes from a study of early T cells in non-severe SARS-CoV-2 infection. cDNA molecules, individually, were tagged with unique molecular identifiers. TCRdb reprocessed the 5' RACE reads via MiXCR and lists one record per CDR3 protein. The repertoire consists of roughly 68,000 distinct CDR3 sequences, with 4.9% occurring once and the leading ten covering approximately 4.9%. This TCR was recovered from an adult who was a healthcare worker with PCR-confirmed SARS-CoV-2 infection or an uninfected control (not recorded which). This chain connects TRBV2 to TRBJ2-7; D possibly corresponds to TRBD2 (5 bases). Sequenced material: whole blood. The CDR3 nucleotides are TGTGCCAGCAGTGAAAGGGAGTGGGCGTCGCACTTC. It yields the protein CASSEREWASHF.